This TCR beta chain was sequenced for a study of low-dose radiotherapy and immunotherapy resistance in tumors. Alpha- and beta-chain coverage of first-strand cDNA came from TRAV- and TRBV-specific primers. With a constant-region primer and a V-primer adapter, TCRs were subjected to roughly 18 PCR cycles of amplification. TCRdb processed the reads anew with MiXCR; each CDR3 protein has one entry. The repertoire holds around 64,000 distinct CDR3 sequences, more than 25% seen once, with about 7% in the top ten. Noted time point: before trial treatment. This clonotype occurred many times. Germline assignment: CDR1 LNHDA and CDR2 SQIVND (reference sequence). V was clipped by 3 bases and J by 4 bases, with 6 bases between them. The CDR3 runs 13 residues.

The chain recombines TRBV19 with TRBJ2-2; D gene ambiguous. This sample comprised PBMCs, obtained before treatment. The TCR comes from a male donor with rectosigmoid adenocarcinoma. The CDR3 bases are TGTGCCAGTAGTATTTCGGGCACCGGGGAGCTGTTTTTT. This encodes CASSISGTGELFF.